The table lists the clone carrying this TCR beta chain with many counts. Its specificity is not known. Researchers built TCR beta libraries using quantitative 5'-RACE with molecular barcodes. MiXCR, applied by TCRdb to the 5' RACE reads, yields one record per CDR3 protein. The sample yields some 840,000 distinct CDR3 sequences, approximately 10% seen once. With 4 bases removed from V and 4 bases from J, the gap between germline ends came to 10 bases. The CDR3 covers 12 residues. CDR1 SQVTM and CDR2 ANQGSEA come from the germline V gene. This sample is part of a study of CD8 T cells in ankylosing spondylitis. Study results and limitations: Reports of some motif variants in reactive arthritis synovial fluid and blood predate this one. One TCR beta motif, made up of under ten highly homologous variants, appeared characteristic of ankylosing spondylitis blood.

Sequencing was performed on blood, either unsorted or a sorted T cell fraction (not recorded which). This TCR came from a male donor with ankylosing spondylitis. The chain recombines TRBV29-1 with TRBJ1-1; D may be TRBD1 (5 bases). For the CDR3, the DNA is TGCAGCGTTGTTGAGGGGATCACTGAAGCTTTCTTT. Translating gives CSVVEGITEAFF.